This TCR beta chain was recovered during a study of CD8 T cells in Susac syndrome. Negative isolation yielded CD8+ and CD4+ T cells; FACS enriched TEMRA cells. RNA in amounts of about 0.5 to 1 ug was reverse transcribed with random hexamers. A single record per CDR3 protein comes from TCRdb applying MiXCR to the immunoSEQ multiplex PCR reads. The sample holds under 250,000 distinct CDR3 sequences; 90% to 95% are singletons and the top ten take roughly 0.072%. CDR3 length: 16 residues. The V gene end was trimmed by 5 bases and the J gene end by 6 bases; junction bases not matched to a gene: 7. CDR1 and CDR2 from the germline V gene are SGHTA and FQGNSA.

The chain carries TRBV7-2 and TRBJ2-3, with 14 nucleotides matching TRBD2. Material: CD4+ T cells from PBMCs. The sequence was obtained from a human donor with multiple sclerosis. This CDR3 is CASSKTSGRAWDTQYF. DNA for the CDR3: TGTGCCAGCAGCAAGACTAGCGGGAGGGCCTGGGATACGCAGTATTTT.